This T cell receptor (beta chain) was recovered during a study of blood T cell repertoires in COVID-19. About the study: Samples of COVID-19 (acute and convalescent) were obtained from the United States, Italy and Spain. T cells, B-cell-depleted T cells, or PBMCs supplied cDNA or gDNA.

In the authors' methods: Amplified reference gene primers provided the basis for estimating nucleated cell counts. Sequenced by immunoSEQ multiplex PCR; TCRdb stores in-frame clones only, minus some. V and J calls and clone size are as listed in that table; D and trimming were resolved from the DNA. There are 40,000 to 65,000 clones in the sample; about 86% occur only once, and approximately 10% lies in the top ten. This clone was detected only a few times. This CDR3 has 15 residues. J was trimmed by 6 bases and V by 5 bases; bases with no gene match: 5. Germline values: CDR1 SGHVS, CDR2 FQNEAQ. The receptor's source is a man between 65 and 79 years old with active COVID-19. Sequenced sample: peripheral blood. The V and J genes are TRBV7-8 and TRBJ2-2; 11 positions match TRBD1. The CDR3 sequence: CASSIRDRGAGELFF. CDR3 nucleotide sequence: TGTGCCAGCAGCATTCGGGACAGGGGGGCCGGGGAGCTGTTTTTT. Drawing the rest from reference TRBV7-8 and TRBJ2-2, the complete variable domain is GAGVSQSPRYKVAKRGQDVALRCDPISGHVSLFWYQQALGQGPEFLTYFQNEAQLDKSGLPSDRFFAERPEGSVSTLKIQRTQQEDSAVYLCASSIRDRGAGELFFGEGSRLTVL.